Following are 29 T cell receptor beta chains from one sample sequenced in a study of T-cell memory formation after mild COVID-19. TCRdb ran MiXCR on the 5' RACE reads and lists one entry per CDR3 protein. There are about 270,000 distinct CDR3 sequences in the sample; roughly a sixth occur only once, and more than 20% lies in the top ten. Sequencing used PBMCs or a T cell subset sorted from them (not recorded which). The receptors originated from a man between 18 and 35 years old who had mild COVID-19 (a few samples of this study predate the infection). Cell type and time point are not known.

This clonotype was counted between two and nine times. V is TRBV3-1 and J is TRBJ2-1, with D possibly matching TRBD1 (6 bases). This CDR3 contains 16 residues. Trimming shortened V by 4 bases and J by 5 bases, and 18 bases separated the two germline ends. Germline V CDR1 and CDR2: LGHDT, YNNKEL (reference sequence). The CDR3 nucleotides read TGTGCCAGCAGCCGCACAGGGAATTTCGGGCACAATGAGCAGTTCTTC. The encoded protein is CASSRTGNFGHNEQFF.

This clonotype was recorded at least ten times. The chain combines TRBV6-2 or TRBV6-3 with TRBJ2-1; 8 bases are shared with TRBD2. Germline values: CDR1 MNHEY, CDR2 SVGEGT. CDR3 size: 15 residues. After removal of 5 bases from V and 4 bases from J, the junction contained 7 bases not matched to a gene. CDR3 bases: TGTGCCAGCAGTGAGGCGGGGGGAGATTACAATGAGCAGTTCTTC. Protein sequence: CASSEAGGDYNEQFF.

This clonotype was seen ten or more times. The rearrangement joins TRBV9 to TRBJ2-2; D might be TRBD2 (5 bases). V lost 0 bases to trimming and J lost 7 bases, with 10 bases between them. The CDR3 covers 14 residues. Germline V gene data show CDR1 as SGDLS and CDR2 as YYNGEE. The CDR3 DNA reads TGTGCCAGCAGCGTAGCTTACCGGGGCGGGGAGCTGTTTTTT. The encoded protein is CASSVAYRGGELFF. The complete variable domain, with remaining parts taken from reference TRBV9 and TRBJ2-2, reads DSGVTQTPKHLITATGQRVTLRCSPRSGDLSVYWYQQSLDQGLQFLIQYYNGEERAKGNILERFSAQQFPDLHSELNLSSLELGDSALYFCASSVAYRGGELFFGEGSRLTVL.

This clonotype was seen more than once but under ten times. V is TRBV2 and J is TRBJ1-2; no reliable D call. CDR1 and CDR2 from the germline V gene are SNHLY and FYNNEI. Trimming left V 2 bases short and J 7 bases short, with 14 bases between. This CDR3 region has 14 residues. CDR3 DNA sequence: TGTGCCAGCAGTGAAACGGGAACCATCGGTGGCTACACCTTC. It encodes CASSETGTIGGYTF.

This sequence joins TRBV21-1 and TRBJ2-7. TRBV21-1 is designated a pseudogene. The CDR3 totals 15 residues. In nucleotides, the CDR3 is TGTGCCAGCAGCAAAGACGTAGAGAGATCCTACGAGCAGTACGTC. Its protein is CASSKDVERSYEQYV.

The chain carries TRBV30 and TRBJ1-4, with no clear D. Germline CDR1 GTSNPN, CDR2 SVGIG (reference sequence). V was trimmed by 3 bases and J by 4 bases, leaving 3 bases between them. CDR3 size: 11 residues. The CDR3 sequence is CAWRHNEKLFF. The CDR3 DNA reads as TGTGCCTGGAGGCATAATGAAAAACTGTTTTTT.

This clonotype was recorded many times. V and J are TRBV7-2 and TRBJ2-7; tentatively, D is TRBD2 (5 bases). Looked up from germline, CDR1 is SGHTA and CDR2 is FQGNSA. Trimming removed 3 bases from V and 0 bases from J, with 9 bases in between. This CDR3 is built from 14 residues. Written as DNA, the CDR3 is TGTGCCAGCAGCTTCTCGGGGAGCTCCTACGAGCAGTACTTC. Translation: CASSFSGSSYEQYF.

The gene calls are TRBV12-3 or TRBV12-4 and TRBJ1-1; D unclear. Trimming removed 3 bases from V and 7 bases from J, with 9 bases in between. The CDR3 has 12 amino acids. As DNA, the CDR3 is TGTGCCAGCAGTTTCCGCCAGTATGAAGCTTTCTTT. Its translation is CASSFRQYEAFF.

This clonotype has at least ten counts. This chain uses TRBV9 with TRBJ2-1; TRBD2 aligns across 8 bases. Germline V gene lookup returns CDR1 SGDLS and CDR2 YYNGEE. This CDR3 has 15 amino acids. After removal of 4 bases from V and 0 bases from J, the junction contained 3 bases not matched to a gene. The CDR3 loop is CASSSGTSSYNEQFF. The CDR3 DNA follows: TGTGCCAGCAGCTCCGGGACTAGCTCCTACAATGAGCAGTTCTTC. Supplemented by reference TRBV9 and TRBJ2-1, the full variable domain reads DSGVTQTPKHLITATGQRVTLRCSPRSGDLSVYWYQQSLDQGLQFLIQYYNGEERAKGNILERFSAQQFPDLHSELNLSSLELGDSALYFCASSSGTSSYNEQFFGPGTRLTVL.

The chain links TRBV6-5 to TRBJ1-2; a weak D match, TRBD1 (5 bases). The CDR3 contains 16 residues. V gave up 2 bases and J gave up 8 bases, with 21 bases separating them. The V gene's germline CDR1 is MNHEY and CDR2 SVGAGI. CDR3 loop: CASSYGFRARGIGYTF. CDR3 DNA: TGTGCCAGCAGTTACGGTTTTCGTGCTAGGGGTATCGGCTACACCTTC.

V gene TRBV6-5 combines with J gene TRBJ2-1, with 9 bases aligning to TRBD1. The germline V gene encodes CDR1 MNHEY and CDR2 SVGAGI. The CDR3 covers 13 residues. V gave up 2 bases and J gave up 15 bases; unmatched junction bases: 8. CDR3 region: CASSYRGQGWWFF. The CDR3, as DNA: TGTGCCAGCAGTTACCGTGGACAGGGGTGGTGGTTCTTC.

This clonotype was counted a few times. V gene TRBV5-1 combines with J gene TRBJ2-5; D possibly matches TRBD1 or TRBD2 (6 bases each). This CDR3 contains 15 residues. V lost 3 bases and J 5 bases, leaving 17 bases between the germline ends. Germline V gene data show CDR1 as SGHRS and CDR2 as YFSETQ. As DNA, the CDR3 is TGCGCCAGCAGCTCCTTATGGGGGGCCAGGGAGACCCAGTACTTC. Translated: CASSSLWGARETQYF.

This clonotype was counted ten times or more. The CDR3 DNA reads as TGCGCCAGCAGCTTAGCGGGGGGTCAAGAGACCCAGTACTTC. Translation: CASSLAGGQETQYF. The chain uses TRBV5-1 and TRBJ2-5, with 9 bases matching TRBD2. Germline loops: CDR1 SGHRS, CDR2 YFSETQ. V was pared by 2 bases and J by 2 bases, with 1 base of the junction left unmatched. There are 14 residues in the CDR3. The full variable domain, with the rest looked up from reference TRBV5-1 and TRBJ2-5, is KAGVTQTPRYLIKTRGQQVTLSCSPISGHRSVSWYQQTPGQGLQFLFEYFSETQRNKGNFPGRFSGRQFSNSRSEMNVSTLELGDSALYLCASSLAGGQETQYFGPGTRLLVL.

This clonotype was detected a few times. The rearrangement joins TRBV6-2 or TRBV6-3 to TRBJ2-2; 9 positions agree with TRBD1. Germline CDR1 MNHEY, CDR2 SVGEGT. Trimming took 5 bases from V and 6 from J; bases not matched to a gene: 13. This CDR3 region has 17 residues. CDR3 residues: CASSNFSGTGRPGELFF. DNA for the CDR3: TGTGCCAGCAGTAACTTCTCCGGGACAGGGAGACCCGGGGAGCTGTTTTTT.

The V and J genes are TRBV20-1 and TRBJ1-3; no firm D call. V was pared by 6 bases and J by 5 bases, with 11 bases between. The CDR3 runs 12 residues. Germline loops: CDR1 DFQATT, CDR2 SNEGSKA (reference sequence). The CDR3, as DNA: TGCAGTGCCACAGTAGGTCGAAACACCATATATTTT. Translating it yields CSATVGRNTIYF.

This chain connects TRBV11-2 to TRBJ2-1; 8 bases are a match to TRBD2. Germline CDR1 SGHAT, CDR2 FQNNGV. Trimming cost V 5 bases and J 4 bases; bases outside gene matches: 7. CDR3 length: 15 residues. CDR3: CASSRLASIYNEQFF. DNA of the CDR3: TGTGCCAGCAGCAGACTAGCGAGTATATACAATGAGCAGTTCTTC.

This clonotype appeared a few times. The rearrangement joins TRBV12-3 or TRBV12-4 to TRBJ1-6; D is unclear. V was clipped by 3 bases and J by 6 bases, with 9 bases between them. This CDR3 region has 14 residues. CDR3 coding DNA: TGTGCCAGCAGTTTTCGGGGATTTAATTCACCCCTCCACTTT. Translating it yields CASSFRGFNSPLHF.

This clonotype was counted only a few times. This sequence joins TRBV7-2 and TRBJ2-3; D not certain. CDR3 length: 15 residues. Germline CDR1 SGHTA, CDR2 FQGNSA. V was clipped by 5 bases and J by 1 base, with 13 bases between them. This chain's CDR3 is CASSPHTGRTDTQYF. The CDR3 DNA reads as TGTGCCAGCAGCCCCCACACCGGACGCACAGATACGCAGTATTTT.

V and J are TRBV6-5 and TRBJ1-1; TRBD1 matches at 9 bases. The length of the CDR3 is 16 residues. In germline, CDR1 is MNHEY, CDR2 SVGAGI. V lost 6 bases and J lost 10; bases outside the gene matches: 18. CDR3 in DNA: TGTGCCAGCAGGTCCCTCCGGGGACAGGGCAATTGGGCAGCTTTCTTT. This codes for CASRSLRGQGNWAAFF.

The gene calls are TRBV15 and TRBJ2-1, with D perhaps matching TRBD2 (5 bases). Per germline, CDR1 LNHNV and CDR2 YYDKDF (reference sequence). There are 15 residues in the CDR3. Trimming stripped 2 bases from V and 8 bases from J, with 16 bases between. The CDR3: CATSRPPSGNDEQFF. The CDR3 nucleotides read TGTGCCACCAGCAGACCCCCCTCGGGGAACGATGAGCAGTTCTTC.

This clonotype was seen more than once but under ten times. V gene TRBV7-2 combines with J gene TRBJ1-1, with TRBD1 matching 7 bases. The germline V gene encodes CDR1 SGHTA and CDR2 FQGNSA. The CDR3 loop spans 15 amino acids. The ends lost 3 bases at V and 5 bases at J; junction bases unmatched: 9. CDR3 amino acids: CASSFDRVAGTEAFF. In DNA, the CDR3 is TGTGCCAGCAGCTTTGACAGGGTGGCGGGGACTGAAGCTTTCTTT.

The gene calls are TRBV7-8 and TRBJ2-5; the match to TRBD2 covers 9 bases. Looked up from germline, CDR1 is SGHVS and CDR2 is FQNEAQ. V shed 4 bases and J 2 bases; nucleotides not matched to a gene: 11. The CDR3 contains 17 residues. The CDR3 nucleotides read TGTGCCAGCAGCTGGCGGATAGCGGGGGTCCTACAAGAGACCCAGTACTTC. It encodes CASSWRIAGVLQETQYF.

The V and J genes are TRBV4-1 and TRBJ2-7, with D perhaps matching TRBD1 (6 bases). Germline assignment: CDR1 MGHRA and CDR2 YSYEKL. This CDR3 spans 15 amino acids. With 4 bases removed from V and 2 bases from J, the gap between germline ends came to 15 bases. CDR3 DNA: TGCGCCAGCAGCCTTCGCCTCGGGACACCCTACGAGCAGTACTTC. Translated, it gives CASSLRLGTPYEQYF.

CDR3 nucleotide sequence: TGCGCCAGCAGCTTGGCCAGCGGCTCGAGCTCTGGAAACACCATATATTTT. Amino acid sequence: CASSLASGSSSGNTIYF. The chain uses TRBV5-1 and TRBJ1-3, with D unresolved. Trimming cost V 0 bases and J 0 bases, with 13 bases left between them. The CDR3 runs to 17 residues. CDR1 and CDR2 (germline): SGHRS, YFSETQ.

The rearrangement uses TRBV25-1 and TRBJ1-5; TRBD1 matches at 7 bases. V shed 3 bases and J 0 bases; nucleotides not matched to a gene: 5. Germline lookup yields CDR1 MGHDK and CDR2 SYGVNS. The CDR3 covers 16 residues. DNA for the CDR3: TGTGCCAGCAGTGATGGGCGACAGGGTAGCAATCAGCCCCAGCATTTT. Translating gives CASSDGRQGSNQPQHF.

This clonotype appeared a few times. The CDR3 DNA reads TGTGCCATCAGTGGTGTGGGACTAGCGGGGATGAGCGATACGCAGTATTTT. Translating it yields CAISGVGLAGMSDTQYF. The V call is TRBV10-3, the J call TRBJ2-3; 13 nucleotides align to TRBD2. J gave up 6 bases and V 4 bases, and 10 bases lay outside the gene matches. The length of the CDR3 is 17 residues. Germline V gene sequence: CDR1 ENHRY, CDR2 SYGVKD.

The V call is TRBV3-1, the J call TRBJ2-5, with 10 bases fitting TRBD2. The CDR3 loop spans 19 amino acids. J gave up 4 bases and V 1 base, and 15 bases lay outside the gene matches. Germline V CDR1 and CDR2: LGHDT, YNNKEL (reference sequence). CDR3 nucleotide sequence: TGTGCCAGCAGCCAAGGAAAGGGAGTTAGCGGGGGGATCGGAGAGACCCAGTACTTC. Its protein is CASSQGKGVSGGIGETQYF.

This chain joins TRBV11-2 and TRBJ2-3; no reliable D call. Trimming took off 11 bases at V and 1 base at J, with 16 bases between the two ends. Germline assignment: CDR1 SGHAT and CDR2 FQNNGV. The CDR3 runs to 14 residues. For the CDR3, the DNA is TGTGCCTGTGCCCCGGCGGATGGCACAGATACGCAGTATTTT. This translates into CACAPADGTDTQYF.

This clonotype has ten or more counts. DNA for the CDR3: TGCAGCGTTGGGAAACAGGGGGCTAACGAGCAGTACTTC. Amino acid sequence: CSVGKQGANEQYF. The chain employs TRBV29-1 and TRBJ2-7; 9 bases fit TRBD1. With V trimmed by 4 bases and J by 5 bases, 6 bases remained unmatched. CDR1 SQVTM and CDR2 ANQGSEA come from the germline V gene. CDR3 length equals 13 residues.